Reported below is one T cell receptor (beta chain). Its target is not known. Sequencing was performed with immunoSEQ multiplex PCR; in TCRdb, only in-frame clones are kept and a portion is missing. The data show 75,000 to 90,000 clones, approximately 85% seen once. V lost 0 bases and J 3 bases, leaving 9 bases between the germline ends. CDR1 and CDR2 from the germline V gene are LGHNA and YSLEER. CDR3 length: 15 residues. This entry comes from a study of OX40 agonist ivuxolimab in advanced cancers. Study overall: It was permissible to have had prior anti-PD-1, anti-PD-L1 or anti-CTLA-4 therapy, and less than 45% had some. The study reported partial responses in three patients: one hepatocellular carcinoma, two cutaneous melanoma.

Study-level findings and limits: On average, CD8+ T cells showed a greater number of expanded clones than CD4+. Expansion of clones was among the lowest in partial responders at 0.1-3.0 mg/kg.

The TCR originated in an adult with an advanced solid tumor such as melanoma, head and neck, liver or kidney cancer. The sample here was CD4+ or CD8+ T cells sorted from blood, taken in a trial of the OX40 agonist ivuxolimab. The V call is TRBV4-3, the J call TRBJ2-1; perhaps TRBD2 as D (5 bases). The CDR3 is CASSQDEGSYNEQFF. Here the CDR3 DNA reads TGCGCCAGCAGCCAAGATGAGGGAAGCTACAATGAGCAGTTCTTC.